This T cell receptor beta chain was captured by sequencing in a study of T cell responses to AZD1222 COVID-19 vaccine. Study-wide points: Females made up more of the donors, who were largely white British, and clonal diversity may have come out too low.

Germline CDR1 reads SGHNT; CDR2 reads YYREEE (reference sequence). V lost 0 bases, J lost 5 bases, and 2 bases lay in between. The CDR3 runs to 11 residues. This clone was seen once. The antigen is undetermined. Measured with immunoSEQ multiplex PCR; TCRdb has only the in-frame clones, and not every one. This sample yields under 200,000 clones, of which around 92% are seen a single time; approximately 1.5% belongs to the top ten. The V and J genes are TRBV5-4 and TRBJ2-5, with no clear D. The sequence was collected from an adult in good health. Sequencing was performed on peripheral blood, taken on day 0 of AZD1222 vaccination. The CDR3 region is CASSLDETQYF. CDR3 coding DNA: TGTGCCAGCAGCTTGGATGAGACCCAGTACTTC. Using reference TRBV5-4 and TRBJ2-5 for the parts outside the CDR3, the full variable domain is ETGVTQSPTHLIKTRGQQVTLRCSSQSGHNTVSWYQQALGQGPQFIFQYYREEENGRGNFPPRFSGLQFPNYSSELNVNALELDDSALYLCASSLDETQYFGPGTRLLVL.